The clone carrying this TCR beta chain appeared once. The data stem from a study of chemoradiotherapy in HPV16-positive cancers. Method: immunoSEQ multiplex PCR; TCRdb's copy keeps in-frame clones and lacks some. The data hold some 25,000 clones, with 85% to 95% observed a single time. The length of the CDR3 is 13 residues. Germline V gene data show CDR1 as SGHVS and CDR2 as FNYEAQ. The V and J ends lost 2 bases and 3 bases respectively, with 7 bases between them. This rearrangement joins TRBV7-6 to TRBJ1-1; no reliable D call. Sequenced material: blood, taken from a patient who underwent chemoradiotherapy. The sequence was obtained from a human donor with HPV-associated anogenital cancer. This chain's CDR3 is CASSLSLDTEAFF. CDR3 nucleotides: TGTGCCAGCAGCTTAAGCTTGGACACTGAAGCTTTCTTT.